A single sample is the source of the 23 T cell receptor beta chains below, sequenced in a study of T-cell reconstitution after alpha-beta-depleted transplantation in children. Preparation of the TCRbeta library was carried out with unique molecular identifiers. TCRdb used MiXCR to reprocess the PCR reads, holding one entry per CDR3 protein. The table records some 490,000 distinct CDR3 sequences, 12% of them present only once. The sequencing used PBMCs from the stem cell graft donor, collected from the stem cell graft. These receptors all stem from a human donor who donated a stem cell graft to a child with combined immunodeficiency.

The chain is built from TRBV28 and TRBJ1-2, with D perhaps TRBD1 (6 bases). V was shortened by 10 bases and J by 7 bases, with 22 bases between the two germline ends. Germline assignment: CDR1 MDHEN and CDR2 SYDVKM. CDR3 size: 14 residues. The CDR3 DNA follows: TGTGCCACCGGCAGAGGTTCAGGGGCCGCTGGCTACACCTTC. Protein product: CATGRGSGAAGYTF.

This clonotype has more than one count but fewer than ten. The rearrangement joins TRBV5-6 to TRBJ1-2; TRBD1 is a possible D gene (5 bases). This CDR3 has 14 amino acids. The germline CDR1 and CDR2 sequences are SGHDT and YYEEEE. Trimming removed 2 bases at V and 4 bases at J, with 12 bases between. The CDR3 DNA reads as TGTGCCAGCAGCTTTGGGGAGGGGAGCTATGGCTACACCTTC. Translating gives CASSFGEGSYGYTF.

CDR3 protein: CSAFPFRGGSETQYF. DNA for the CDR3: TGCAGTGCTTTTCCATTCCGGGGGGGGAGCGAGACCCAGTACTTC. The J gene is TRBJ2-5, the V gene TRBV20-1, with 8 bases lining up with TRBD2. The V gene's germline CDR1 is DFQATT and CDR2 SNEGSKA (reference sequence). This CDR3 is built from 15 residues. J lost 5 bases, V lost 5 bases, and 13 bases had no gene match.

The genes are TRBV12-5 and TRBJ2-7; the match to TRBD2 covers 7 bases. The trim removed 5 bases at V and 2 bases at J, leaving 9 bases unmatched. Germline V lookup: CDR1 LGHNT, CDR2 FRNRAP. CDR3 size: 15 residues. CDR3 coding DNA: TGTGCTAGTGGTCACCCCCCCCGGGGGGCCTACGAGCAGTACTTC. It codes for CASGHPPRGAYEQYF.

This clonotype was observed many times. This rearrangement joins TRBV29-1 to TRBJ1-2; a weak D match, TRBD1 (6 bases). The CDR3 runs 12 residues. Germline CDR1 is SQVTM and CDR2 is ANQGSEA. Trimming cost V 7 bases and J 0 bases, with 9 bases left between them. CDR3 nucleotide sequence: TGCAGCGGGCGGACAGCTAACTATGGCTACACCTTC. It translates to CSGRTANYGYTF. Combining the CDR3 with reference TRBV29-1 and TRBJ1-2 gives the whole variable domain SAVISQKPSRDICQRGTSLTIQCQVDSQVTMMFWYRQQPGQSLTLIATANQGSEATYESGFVIDKFPISRPNLTFSTLTVSNMSPEDSSIYLCSGRTANYGYTFGSGTRLTVV.

This chain joins TRBV5-1 and TRBJ2-7, with TRBD1 as a possible D gene (5 bases). CDR3 length: 14 residues. Germline V gene sequence: CDR1 SGHRS, CDR2 YFSETQ. V was clipped by 0 bases and J by 4 bases, with 11 bases between them. CDR3: CASSLDFSGYEQYF. The CDR3 region has the DNA TGCGCCAGCAGCTTGGACTTCTCAGGGTACGAGCAGTACTTC.

The table lists this clonotype with many counts. At one end, the junction sequence differs from germline, possibly due to a read error. The chain recombines TRBV24-1 with TRBJ2-1; D not certain. The CDR3 extends over 12 amino acids. Per the germline V gene, CDR1 is KGHDR and CDR2 is SFDVKD. The CDR3 DNA follows: TGTGCCACCAGTGAAGGCTACACTGAGCAGTTCTTC. Translating it yields CATSEGYTEQFF.

This clonotype came up a few times. This sequence joins TRBV2 and TRBJ2-6; 7 bases match TRBD1. Germline assignment: CDR1 SNHLY and CDR2 FYNNEI. V lost 5 bases to trimming and J lost 1 base; unmatched junction nucleotides: 8. There are 17 residues in the CDR3. CDR3 amino acids: CASSPVTGDSGANVLTF. CDR3 DNA: TGTGCCAGCAGTCCTGTCACAGGGGATTCTGGGGCCAACGTCCTGACTTTC.

This clonotype was seen more than once but under ten times. V is TRBV20-1 and J is TRBJ2-2; D possibly corresponds to TRBD1 (6 bases). The V end lost 0 bases, the J end lost 3 bases, and 11 bases lay between the germline ends. CDR1 and CDR2 from the germline V gene are DFQATT and SNEGSKA (reference sequence). The CDR3 is made up of 15 amino acids. The CDR3 DNA reads as TGCAGTGCTAGAGATGTGGGGGCCGACACCGGGGAGCTGTTTTTT. Translation gives CSARDVGADTGELFF.

Only a few counts were recorded for this clonotype. The chain couples TRBV6-1 to TRBJ2-5; the match to TRBD2 covers 9 bases. The J segment lost 3 bases and the V segment lost 0 bases, leaving 5 bases of the junction unmatched. Germline lookup yields CDR1 MNHNS and CDR2 SASEGT. There are 16 residues in the CDR3. The CDR3 protein is CASSEARPSGKETQYF. The CDR3 nucleotides are TGTGCCAGCAGTGAAGCTCGGCCTAGCGGGAAAGAGACCCAGTACTTC.

This clonotype was counted only a few times. The chain has TRBV9 and TRBJ2-1, with D unclear. The CDR3 is 16 amino acids. Deletions cut 4 bases from V and 3 bases from J, with 17 bases between. Germline CDR1 is SGDLS and CDR2 is YYNGEE. This CDR3 reads CASSTKGIIDYNEQFF. The CDR3 nucleotides read TGTGCCAGCAGCACGAAGGGCATAATAGACTACAATGAGCAGTTCTTC.

This clonotype was recorded a few times. The V gene is TRBV18, the J gene TRBJ2-1, with D possibly TRBD1 on 6 matching bases. Germline CDR1 KGHSH, CDR2 LQKENI. The length of the CDR3 is 13 residues. V gave up 8 bases and J gave up 6 bases, with 14 bases separating them. The CDR3 DNA sequence: TGTGCCAGCACCACAGGGCCTTTCAATGAGCAGTTCTTC. Translation gives CASTTGPFNEQFF.

The gene calls are TRBV12-5 and TRBJ2-7; the match to TRBD2 covers 9 bases. Losses at the gene ends were 7 bases for V and 6 bases for J; bases not matched to a gene: 10. Germline CDR1 is LGHNT and CDR2 is FRNRAP. CDR3 length: 14 amino acids. The CDR3 DNA follows: TGTGCTAGTGCCTCCGGGACTAGCTTGAGCGAGCAGTACTTC. This codes for CASASGTSLSEQYF. The variable domain in full, with the rest retrieved from reference TRBV12-5 and TRBJ2-7, is DARVTQTPRHKVTEMGQEVTMRCQPILGHNTVFWYRQTMMQGLELLAYFRNRAPLDDSGMPKDRFSAEMPDATLATLKIQPSEPRDSAVYFCASASGTSLSEQYFGPGTRLTVT.

The table lists this clonotype with a few counts. The chain carries TRBV6-2 or TRBV6-3 and TRBJ2-7; TRBD2 matches 10 bases. The germline gives CDR1 MNHEY, CDR2 SVGEGT. V shed 7 bases, J shed 4 bases, and the junction held 7 bases outside the gene matches. CDR3 size: 14 residues. The DNA for the CDR3 is TGTGCCAGCAATGAGGGACTAGCGCGTTACGAGCAGTACTTC. Protein: CASNEGLARYEQYF.

The gene calls are TRBV15 and TRBJ2-1; tentative D call: TRBD2 (6 bases). CDR1 is LNHNV, CDR2 YYDKDF, per germline (reference sequence). CDR3 length equals 17 residues. The V end was cut by 0 bases, the J end by 2 bases, with 14 bases between. The CDR3: CATSRDTHSGTYNEQFF. The CDR3 coding sequence is TGTGCCACCAGCAGAGATACCCATAGCGGAACCTACAATGAGCAGTTCTTC.

This chain uses TRBV7-9 with TRBJ2-3; unclear D gene. V was cut by 6 bases and J by 6 bases, with 10 bases left in between. Germline V lookup: CDR1 SEHNR, CDR2 FQNEAQ (reference sequence). The CDR3 totals 12 residues. CDR3 nucleotides: TGTGCCAGCAGTCGCGGCTTGGATACGCAGTATTTT. The encoded protein is CASSRGLDTQYF.

This clonotype has more than one count but fewer than ten. This sequence joins TRBV5-1 and TRBJ2-7, with D maybe TRBD2 (5 bases). Trimming stripped 6 bases from V and 2 bases from J, with 15 bases between. This CDR3 spans 14 amino acids. From germline, CDR1 is SGHRS and CDR2 YFSETQ. The CDR3 protein is CASTLRGYPYEQYF. DNA for the CDR3: TGCGCCAGCACCCTCCGCGGGTACCCCTACGAGCAGTACTTC. The variable domain in full, completed from reference TRBV5-1 and TRBJ2-7, reads KAGVTQTPRYLIKTRGQQVTLSCSPISGHRSVSWYQQTPGQGLQFLFEYFSETQRNKGNFPGRFSGRQFSNSRSEMNVSTLELGDSALYLCASTLRGYPYEQYFGPGTRLTVT.

V is TRBV3-1 and J is TRBJ2-2, with D perhaps TRBD1 or TRBD2 (6 bases each). Germline loops: CDR1 LGHDT, CDR2 YNNKEL (reference sequence). The CDR3 has 16 residues. The V end lost 5 bases, the J end lost 7 bases, and 20 bases lay between the germline ends. The CDR3 loop reads CASSNLPSGAGGELFF. As DNA, the CDR3 is TGTGCCAGCAGCAATCTACCGTCGGGGGCCGGCGGGGAGCTGTTTTTT.

This clonotype occurred many times. DNA of the CDR3: TGTGCCAGCAGCCTCGAGGGACAGGGGTTCCCGGTGCATTTT. It yields the protein CASSLEGQGFPVHF. V and J are TRBV6-1 and TRBJ1-5; 10 bases map to TRBD1. The CDR3 has 14 residues. Per germline, CDR1 MNHNS and CDR2 SASEGT. The junction had 14 bases not matched to a gene; V was cut back by 6 bases and J by 15 bases.

This clonotype has ten or more counts. The chain is built from TRBV24-1 and TRBJ2-1; tentatively, D is TRBD1 (5 bases). This CDR3 is built from 11 residues. Between the trimmed V and J ends, which lost 4 bases and 9 bases, there was a span of 6 bases. From germline, CDR1 is KGHDR and CDR2 SFDVKD. This chain's CDR3 is CATSEGREQFF. CDR3 bases: TGTGCCACCAGTGAGGGGCGTGAGCAGTTCTTC.

This clonotype was observed at least ten times. J is TRBJ1-1 and V is TRBV12-3 or TRBV12-4; TRBD1 matches at 8 bases. This CDR3 is built from 12 residues. V was pared by 11 bases and J by 5 bases, with 7 bases of the junction left unmatched. In nucleotides, the CDR3 is TGTGCCGTCGGGACAGGAGGGACTGAAGCTTTCTTT. Amino acids: CAVGTGGTEAFF.

The chain recombines TRBV12-3 or TRBV12-4 with TRBJ2-2, with 7 nucleotides matching TRBD2. V trimming: 5 bases; J trimming: 1 base; junction bases outside the gene matches: 4. This CDR3 has 15 residues. The CDR3 is CASSPTSRNTGELFF. The CDR3 nucleotides are TGTGCCAGCAGTCCGACTAGCAGGAACACCGGGGAGCTGTTTTTT.

This clonotype was observed a handful of times. This chain links TRBV30 with TRBJ1-1; D may be TRBD1 (6 bases). The CDR3 has 14 amino acids. Germline CDR1 GTSNPN, CDR2 SVGIG (reference sequence). The germline V and J ends were trimmed by 6 bases and 1 base, with 15 bases remaining between them. DNA for the CDR3: TGTGCCTGCCTCAGAAGGGGGGGGAACACTGAAGCTTTCTTT. It codes for CACLRRGGNTEAFF.